This entry features one TCR beta chain sequence. Using immunoSEQ multiplex PCR, the repertoire was profiled, and TCRdb retains in-frame clones only, with some absent. This sample has over 35,000 clones, with around 85% found just once. Seattle patients were enrolled while actively infected and followed longitudinally. The CDR3 runs to 16 residues. The V gene's germline CDR1 is ENHRY and CDR2 SYGVKD. With V trimmed by 0 bases and J by 2 bases, 4 bases remained unmatched. The sample originates from a study of blood T cell repertoires in COVID-19. Overall study context: T cells, B-cell-depleted T cells, or PBMCs supplied cDNA or gDNA.

Sequencing used peripheral blood. The rearrangement uses TRBV10-3 and TRBJ1-5; 7 nucleotides match TRBD1. The sequence derives from a woman at least 80 years old with COVID-19, enrolled during active disease. In nucleotides, the CDR3 is TGTGCCATCAGTGAGTCCCAAACAGGGGGCAATCAGCCCCAGCATTTT. Its protein is CAISESQTGGNQPQHF.